What follows is one TCR beta chain and its context. Its antigen is unknown. Qualities for individual bases were not recorded, and no much larger clone is one base off. The CDR3 regions of human TCRbeta chains were analyzed by immunosequencing. The paper's processing steps were these. TCRs in the repertoires were matched against a reference library of SARS-CoV-2-specific TCRs that had been generated with the MIRA antigen-specificity platform. Breadth was defined as the fraction of unique TCRs that were SARS-CoV-2-associated. Depth was defined as the fraction of total T cells that were SARS-CoV-2-associated. Each spike-specific TCR was assigned to its reactive spike region and to a CD4 or CD8 class using the MIRA data. Log10-transformed breadth and depth values were compared by one-way ANOVA with Sidak's multiple comparisons tests. TCRdb retrieved this table from immuneACCESS and kept in-frame rearrangements only. Not all clones are present; in checked studies, unresolved V genes account for under half, and no reason is known for the remainder. That table is the source of V, J and clone size, and D and trimming were worked out from the DNA. The sample contains over 150,000 clones, about 90% of them found a single time. About 4.5% of the sample rests with the top ten.

The data stem from a study of T cell responses to AZD1222 COVID-19 vaccine (dated by TCRdb to the early 2020s). In terms of the full investigation: A total of over 230 trial participants underwent TCR sequencing, of whom some 200 had received two doses of AZD1222 and 26 had received two doses of the MenACWY control vaccine. Trial participants were enrolled into age subgroups of 18-55, 56-69 and 70-plus years, which contained roughly 150, 30 and 60 TCR-sequenced participants, respectively.

The time point label for this specimen denotes: baseline before first vaccination. This sample's treatment or condition label indicates: meningococcal conjugate vaccine given as trial control. Vaccinee samples came from UK trials COV001 and COV002, including a single-blind randomized controlled phase 2/3 trial of AZD1222 (ChAdOx1 nCoV-19) in healthy adults. For TCRbeta chain sequencing, PBMC samples from trial participants were taken at day 0 and at day 28 after the second dose. Overall study results and their limits: Spike-specific TCR breadth and depth rose significantly after two AZD1222 doses compared with day 0 and with MenACWY recipients. Participants were mostly white British, with more females than males. The authors suggested clonal diversity may have been underestimated. Nearly half of unique spike-specific TCRs reportedly recognized epitopes outside regions mutated in the B.1.351 and B.1.1.7 variants. Conclusions about previously exposed vaccinees are limited, since just five to seven AZD1222 recipients were seropositive for SARS-CoV-2 at baseline. The 56-69-year group was small, and its depth increase did not reach significance, likely because of low power. CD4 TCRs associated with the vaccine covered the entire spike protein, and the dominant responses were in regions 160-218 and 743-854. Because no samples from the day 14 peak response were available, repertoires could be characterized only after the peak T cell response.

The CDR3 numbers 11 residues from cysteine through phenylalanine. Only the CDR3 DNA is retained, 33 bases long and in frame from the first base. CDR1 SGHDT and CDR2 YYEEEE are derived from the germline V gene. V is pared back by 4 bases and J by 8 bases, with 9 bases lying between the germline termini. The chain uses TRBV5-6 and TRBJ1-2; matching of 5 bases hints at TRBD1 as the D gene. The sample consisted of peripheral blood, taken on day 0 of MenACWY control vaccination. This TCR was sampled from an adult in good health. The base sequence is TGTGCCAGCAGCCTGGGGGAAGGCTACACCTTC. Translated, this is CASSLGEGYTF.